The sample holds one count of the clone carrying this T cell receptor (beta chain). Participant age was roughly 18 to 89 years, and participants resided in fewer than 25 US areas. Cohorts were based on clinical histories the participants reported. The table came from immunoSEQ multiplex PCR; TCRdb's copy has only in-frame clones and leaves some out. The repertoire holds 130,000 to 150,000 clones, with approximately 87% as singletons. These data come from a study of blood T cell repertoires in COVID-19. This CDR3 region has 14 residues. Trimming cost V 1 base and J 0 bases, with 6 bases left between them. CDR1 is PRHDT, CDR2 FYEKMQ, per germline (reference sequence).

The gene calls are TRBV13 and TRBJ1-2; D is unresolved. Specimen: PBMCs or T cells enriched from blood (not recorded which). The source of this sequence is a man aged 60 to 75 who had recovered from COVID-19. The CDR3 region has the DNA TGTGCCAGCAGCTTAGATCCATCTAACTATGGCTACACCTTC. It specifies CASSLDPSNYGYTF.